The T cell receptor (beta chain) described here comes from a study of T cells after yellow fever vaccination. Study-level results: A faster peak, day 5 versus 15, was reached by the weaker secondary response. The booster saw the reappearance of most primary-vaccination clones (about 95% CD4, 88% CD8).

UMIs and a universal primer site were added when TCR cDNA was made by 5'RACE template switching. TCRdb reprocessed the 5' RACE reads via MiXCR and lists one record per CDR3 protein. In the table there are 610,000 or so distinct CDR3 sequences, about 12% of which are singletons. The CDR3 consists of 15 residues. The V gene lost 7 bases and the J gene lost 0 bases, with 13 bases spanning the gap. Germline CDR1 and CDR2: MNHNS and SASEGT. This clonotype has a handful of counts. As yet, its antigen is unknown. The sequence came from a man between 25 and 39 years old who received the YFV17D yellow fever vaccine. The chain combines TRBV6-1 with TRBJ1-5; D not certain. Sequenced material: PBMCs, taken on the day of the yellow fever booster vaccination. CDR3 bases: TGTGCCAGCAAGAAGACGGAGTATAGCAATCAGCCCCAGCATTTT. Protein: CASKKTEYSNQPQHF.